This T cell receptor (beta chain) was recorded in a study of blood T cell repertoires in COVID-19. The sample holds a few counts of this clone. The CDR3 spans 15 residues. Germline CDR1 is MNHEY and CDR2 is SVGAGI. The V gene end was trimmed by 4 bases and the J gene end by 7 bases; junction bases not matched to a gene: 8. The data were produced by immunoSEQ multiplex PCR, yet TCRdb's version contains in-frame clones alone and is incomplete. The sample has 200,000 to 300,000 clones, over 75% seen once. The sequenced material came from peripheral blood. The sequence came from a woman older than 75 with acute or convalescent COVID-19. This sequence joins TRBV6-5 and TRBJ2-1, with TRBD1 identical over 9 bases. CDR3 region: CASSSQQGAGNEQFF. CDR3 bases: TGTGCCAGCAGTTCTCAACAGGGGGCAGGGAATGAGCAGTTCTTC.